The 22 T cell receptor beta chains below come from one sample, sequenced in a study of metastatic and nonmetastatic thyroid tumors. TCRdb re-clonotyped the PCR reads via MiXCR. The data contain over 45,000 clones, 22% of them singletons. Thyroid surgery had not been preceded by any treatment in any patient. Sequencing was performed on blood. All receptors come from a male donor with papillary thyroid cancer or a benign thyroid nodule (not recorded which). Some clones in this sample may be carry-over from other donors' samples.

This clone appeared a few times. This may be a read error, as it is one base from a much larger clone. V and J are TRBV24-1 and TRBJ1-2; D might be TRBD1 (5 bases). The CDR3 totals 16 residues. Germline values: CDR1 KGHDR, CDR2 SFDVKD. The V gene lost 1 base and the J gene lost 5 bases, with 16 bases spanning the gap. The CDR3 loop reads CATSDLSARGTYGYTF. Written as DNA, the CDR3 is TGTGCCACCAGTGATTTATCGGCACGGGGCACGTATGGCTACACCTTC.

This clone was counted many times. The chain joins TRBV7-3 to TRBJ2-3; D gene uncertain. Germline V CDR1 and CDR2: SGHTA, FQGTGA. Trimming removed 5 bases at V and 7 bases at J, with 13 bases between. This CDR3 spans 13 amino acids. The CDR3 bases are TGTGCCAGCAGCCTCGACGCTACTAATACGCAGTATTTT. Residues: CASSLDATNTQYF. The full variable domain, with the rest looked up from reference TRBV7-3 and TRBJ2-3, is GAGVSQTPSNKVTEKGKYVELRCDPISGHTALYWYRQSLGQGPEFLIYFQGTGAADDSGLPNDRFFAVRPEGSVSTLKIQRTERGDSAVYLCASSLDATNTQYFGPGTRLTVL.

With respect to this clone: One end of the junction varies from germline; a read error may be responsible. The V call is TRBV11-1, the J call TRBJ2-6; D is unresolved. In germline, CDR1 is SGHAT, CDR2 FQDESV (reference sequence). There are 16 residues in the CDR3. The CDR3 loop reads CASILILPAGANVLTF. In DNA form, the CDR3 reads TGTGCCAGCATCTTAATACTGCCCGCTGGGGCCAACGTCCTGACTTTC. The full variable domain, completed using reference TRBV11-1 and TRBJ2-6, is EAEVAQSPRYKITEKSQAVAFWCDPISGHATLYWYRQILGQGPELLVQFQDESVVDDSQLPKDRFSAERLKGVDSTLKIQPAELGDSAMYLCASILILPAGANVLTFGAGSRLTVL.

This clone has ten or more counts. J is TRBJ2-7 and V is TRBV9; a weak D match, TRBD2 (6 bases). Germline assignment: CDR1 SGDLS and CDR2 YYNGEE. The ends were cut back, 0 bases at V and 6 bases at J, with 16 bases in the middle. The CDR3 loop spans 15 amino acids. CDR3 bases: TGTGCCAGCAGCGTAGAAGGTAGCGGCGAAAGCGAGCAGTACTTC. The encoded protein is CASSVEGSGESEQYF.

This clone was counted many times. The J gene is TRBJ1-5, the V gene TRBV4-1, with D possibly TRBD1 on 6 matching bases. V was trimmed by 1 base and J by 5 bases, leaving 12 bases between them. The CDR3 sequence is 15 residues long. The V gene's germline CDR1 is MGHRA and CDR2 YSYEKL. The CDR3 nucleotides read TGCGCCAGCAGCCAAGGACAGGCCCTCGATCAGCCCCAGCATTTT. Amino acids: CASSQGQALDQPQHF.

The CDR3 loop is CASIFRWEGDGTDTQYF. CDR3 in DNA: TGTGCCAGCATCTTCCGGTGGGAAGGGGATGGGACAGATACGCAGTATTTT. The gene calls are TRBV7-8 and TRBJ2-3, with D perhaps matching TRBD1 (5 bases). This CDR3 has 17 amino acids. Per the germline V gene, CDR1 is SGHVS and CDR2 is FQNEAQ. V was cut by 7 bases and J by 3 bases, with 23 bases left in between.

V usage is TRBV6-1 and J usage is TRBJ2-3; D is uncertain. This CDR3 has 16 residues. CDR1 and CDR2 (germline): MNHNS, SASEGT. Trimming cost V 4 bases and J 2 bases, with 16 bases left between them. CDR3 in DNA: TGTGCCAGCAGTGGCCTCAGGACCACACCCACAGATACGCAGTATTTT. It yields the protein CASSGLRTTPTDTQYF.

This clone appeared many times. A much larger clone lies one base from this, so it may be a read error. The CDR3 spells CASSRTGHGNSPLHF. In DNA, the CDR3 is TGTGCCAGCAGCCGGACGGGACATGGTAATTCACCCCTCCACTTT. This chain links TRBV6-1 with TRBJ1-6; possibly TRBD1 for D (6 bases). In germline, CDR1 is MNHNS, CDR2 SASEGT. V gave up 6 bases and J gave up 6 bases, with 15 bases separating them. The CDR3 totals 15 residues.

This clone was observed many times. The chain uses TRBV19 and TRBJ2-7; TRBD1 matches at 10 bases. V was pared by 3 bases and J by 5 bases, with 10 bases of the junction left unmatched. The CDR3 spans 16 residues. Germline-derived CDR1 and CDR2 are LNHDA and SQIVND (reference sequence). CDR3 DNA sequence: TGTGCCAGTAGTATTGGGTACGGGACAGGGGATGACGAGCAGTACTTC. Translation gives CASSIGYGTGDDEQYF.

The rearrangement links TRBV5-1 to TRBJ2-7; 9 bases agree with TRBD1. CDR3 length: 16 residues. Germline CDR1 is SGHRS and CDR2 is YFSETQ. Trimming cost V 0 bases and J 3 bases; bases outside gene matches: 7. Here the CDR3 reads CASSLAGTGLDYEQYF. The CDR3 coding sequence is TGCGCCAGCAGCTTGGCGGGGACAGGGTTAGACTACGAGCAGTACTTC.

This clone was picked up many times. The J gene is TRBJ2-5, the V gene TRBV7-3; no reliable D call. Trimming stripped 5 bases from V and 1 base from J, with 14 bases between. This CDR3 region has 15 residues. CDR1 and CDR2 from the germline V gene are SGHTA and FQGTGA. The CDR3 protein is CASSPGQASQETQYF. The CDR3 DNA is TGTGCCAGCAGCCCGGGTCAAGCATCCCAAGAGACCCAGTACTTC.

This clone was seen more than once but under ten times. The chain employs TRBV6-9 and TRBJ1-6; D remains unclear. This CDR3 has 13 residues. The germline V gene encodes CDR1 MNHGY and CDR2 SVAAGI. V lost 7 bases, J lost 8 bases, and 12 bases lay in between. CDR3 coding DNA: TGTGCCAGCATTATTACGGAGTATTCACCCCTCCACTTT. It yields the protein CASIITEYSPLHF.

Within the sample, this clone is medium-sized. The V gene is TRBV20-1, the J gene TRBJ1-1; D is undetermined. The CDR3 spans 15 residues. Trimming pared 0 bases from V and 0 bases from J, leaving 11 bases between. The V gene's germline CDR1 is DFQATT and CDR2 SNEGSKA (reference sequence). The CDR3 reads CSARDGRTVNTEAFF. DNA of the CDR3: TGCAGTGCTAGAGATGGACGAACGGTGAACACTGAAGCTTTCTTT.

In its sample, this clone was seen many times. The chain carries TRBV9 and TRBJ1-6; TRBD1 is a possible D gene (5 bases). This CDR3 has 13 residues. Germline-derived CDR1 and CDR2 are SGDLS and YYNGEE. V was clipped by 0 bases and J by 9 bases, with 7 bases between them. The CDR3 here is CASSVAGGSPLHF. The CDR3 DNA is TGTGCCAGCAGCGTAGCTGGGGGTTCACCCCTCCACTTT.

This clone was recorded a few times. J is TRBJ2-3 and V is TRBV19; 8 bases line up with TRBD1. V gave up 5 bases and J gave up 6 bases; unmatched junction bases: 10. From germline, CDR1 is LNHDA and CDR2 SQIVND (reference sequence). The CDR3 covers 15 residues. The CDR3 bases are TGTGCCAGTAGTCGTACAGGGGGATTAGTGGATACGCAGTATTTT. Its protein product is CASSRTGGLVDTQYF.

The gene calls are TRBV20-1 and TRBJ1-2; TRBD1 might be the D (5 bases). This CDR3 has 12 residues. Trimming shortened V by 5 bases and J by 2 bases, and 9 bases separated the two germline ends. The V gene's germline CDR1 is DFQATT and CDR2 SNEGSKA (reference sequence). DNA for the CDR3: TGCAGTGCTCCGGGGGTCAACTATGGCTACACCTTC. Protein sequence: CSAPGVNYGYTF.

This clone was found many times. The chain joins TRBV4-1 to TRBJ2-2, with a possible D match to TRBD1 (5 bases). The V end was cut by 4 bases, the J end by 0 bases, with 12 bases between. CDR1 and CDR2 (germline): MGHRA, YSYEKL. The CDR3 covers 16 residues. The DNA of the CDR3 is TGCGCCAGCAGCCCTCCCTGGGGCTCGAACACCGGGGAGCTGTTTTTT. Its protein product is CASSPPWGSNTGELFF.

In its sample, this clone was seen many times. The chain is built from TRBV27 and TRBJ1-1; 7 positions agree with TRBD1. The CDR3 spans 15 residues. Germline V gene data show CDR1 as MNHEY and CDR2 as SMNVEV (reference sequence). With V trimmed by 2 bases and J by 0 bases, 3 bases remained unmatched. The CDR3 here is CASSLRGQLNTEAFF. DNA for the CDR3: TGTGCCAGCAGTTTAAGGGGACAGTTGAACACTGAAGCTTTCTTT.

As for this clone: Compared with germline, one end of the junction differs, possibly owing to a read error. The J gene is TRBJ1-2, the V gene TRBV6-4, with a weak D call TRBD1 (5 bases). The CDR3 has 16 amino acids. Germline V lookup: CDR1 MRHNA, CDR2 SNTAGT. CDR3 nucleotides: TGTGCCAGCAGTCAGGGCGTGGGGTCCCAGAACTATGGCTACGCCTTC. Amino acids: CASSQGVGSQNYGYAF.

The rearrangement joins TRBV6-1 to TRBJ1-3, with 9 bases aligning to TRBD1. The CDR3 length is 15 residues. From germline, CDR1 is MNHNS and CDR2 SASEGT. The J segment lost 4 bases and the V segment lost 1 base, leaving 2 bases of the junction unmatched. The CDR3 is CASSEEGQGGNTIYF. The CDR3 DNA sequence: TGTGCCAGCAGTGAAGAGGGACAGGGAGGAAACACCATATATTTT.

This clone was detected ten times or more. The chain links TRBV20-1 to TRBJ1-2; D call uncertain. Trimming left V 5 bases short and J 0 bases short, with 22 bases between. CDR1 is DFQATT and CDR2 is SNEGSKA in the germline V gene (reference sequence). The CDR3 runs 17 residues. The DNA for the CDR3 is TGCAGTGCTGCCGGACCGGTCCCTTCACTAACTAACTATGGCTACACCTTC. It encodes CSAAGPVPSLTNYGYTF.

The rearrangement links TRBV27 to TRBJ2-5; 11 bases fit TRBD1. Trimming took 4 bases from V and 4 from J; bases not matched to a gene: 5. In germline, CDR1 is MNHEY, CDR2 SMNVEV (reference sequence). The CDR3 is 15 amino acids. The DNA of the CDR3 is TGTGCCAGCAGTTCAGGGACAGGGGGAGTAGAGACCCAGTACTTC. Amino acid sequence: CASSSGTGGVETQYF.